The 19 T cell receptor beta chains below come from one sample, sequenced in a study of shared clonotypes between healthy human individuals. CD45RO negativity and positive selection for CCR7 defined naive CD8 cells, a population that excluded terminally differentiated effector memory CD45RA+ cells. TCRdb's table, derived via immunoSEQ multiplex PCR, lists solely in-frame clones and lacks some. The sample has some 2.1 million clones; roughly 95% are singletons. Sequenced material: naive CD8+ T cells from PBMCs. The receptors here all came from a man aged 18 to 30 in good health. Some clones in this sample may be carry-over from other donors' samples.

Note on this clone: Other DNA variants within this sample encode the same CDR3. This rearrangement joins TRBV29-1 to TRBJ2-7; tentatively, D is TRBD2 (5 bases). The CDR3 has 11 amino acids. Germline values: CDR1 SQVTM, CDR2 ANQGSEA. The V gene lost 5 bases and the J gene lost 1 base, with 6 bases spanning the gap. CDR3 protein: CSVSGSYEQYF. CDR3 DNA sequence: TGCAGCGTTTCGGGATCCTACGAGCAGTACTTC.

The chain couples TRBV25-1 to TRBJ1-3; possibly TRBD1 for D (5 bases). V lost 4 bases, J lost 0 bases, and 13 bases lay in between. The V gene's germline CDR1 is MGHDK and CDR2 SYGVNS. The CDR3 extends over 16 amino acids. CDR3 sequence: CASSARQPISGNTIYF. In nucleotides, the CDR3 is TGTGCCAGCAGTGCCCGACAGCCCATCTCTGGAAACACCATATATTTT.

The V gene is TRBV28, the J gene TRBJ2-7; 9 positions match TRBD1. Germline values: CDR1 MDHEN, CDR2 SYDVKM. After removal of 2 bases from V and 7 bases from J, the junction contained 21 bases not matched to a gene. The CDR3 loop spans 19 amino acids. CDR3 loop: CASSLRATGTGPAPREQYF. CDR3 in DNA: TGTGCCAGCAGTTTACGAGCTACCGGGACAGGGCCTGCCCCAAGGGAGCAGTACTTC.

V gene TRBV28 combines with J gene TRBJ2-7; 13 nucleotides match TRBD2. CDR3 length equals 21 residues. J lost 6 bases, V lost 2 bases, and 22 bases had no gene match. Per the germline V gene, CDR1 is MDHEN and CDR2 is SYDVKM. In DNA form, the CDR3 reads TGTGCCAGCAGTTTAAACCGACACCGACTAGCGGGAGGTAATAGTCTCCGCGAGCAGTACTTC. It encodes CASSLNRHRLAGGNSLREQYF.

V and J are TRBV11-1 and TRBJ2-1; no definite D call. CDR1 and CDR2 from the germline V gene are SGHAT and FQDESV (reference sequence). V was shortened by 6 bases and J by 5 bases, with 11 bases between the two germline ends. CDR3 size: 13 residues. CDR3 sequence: CASRSDGHNEQFF. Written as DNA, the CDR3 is TGTGCCAGCAGATCCGACGGGCACAATGAGCAGTTCTTC.

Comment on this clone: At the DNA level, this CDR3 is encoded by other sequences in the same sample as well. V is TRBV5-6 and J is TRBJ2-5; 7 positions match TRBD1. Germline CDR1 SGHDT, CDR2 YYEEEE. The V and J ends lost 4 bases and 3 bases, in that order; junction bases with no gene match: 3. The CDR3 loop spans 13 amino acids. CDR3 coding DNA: TGTGCCAGCAGCCCAGGGGGAGAAGAGACCCAGTACTTC. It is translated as CASSPGGEETQYF.

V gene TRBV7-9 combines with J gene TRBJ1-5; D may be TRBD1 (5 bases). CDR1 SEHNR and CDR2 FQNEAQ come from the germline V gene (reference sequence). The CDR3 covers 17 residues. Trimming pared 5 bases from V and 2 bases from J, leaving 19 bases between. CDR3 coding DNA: TGTGCCAGCAGCCCAGAGACGGGGGAATCGGGCAATCAGCCCCAGCATTTT. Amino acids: CASSPETGESGNQPQHF.

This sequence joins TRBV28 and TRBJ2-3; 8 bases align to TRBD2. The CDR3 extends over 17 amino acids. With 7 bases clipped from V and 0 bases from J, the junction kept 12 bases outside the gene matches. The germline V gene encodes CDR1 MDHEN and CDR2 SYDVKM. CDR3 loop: CASTWGREGVSTDTQYF. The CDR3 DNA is TGTGCCAGCACTTGGGGACGGGAGGGGGTGAGCACAGATACGCAGTATTTT.

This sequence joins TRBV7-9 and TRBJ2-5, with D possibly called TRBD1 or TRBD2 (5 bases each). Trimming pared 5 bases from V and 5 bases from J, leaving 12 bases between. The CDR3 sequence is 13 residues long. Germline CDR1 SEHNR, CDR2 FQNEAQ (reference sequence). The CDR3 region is CASSPGTRETQYF. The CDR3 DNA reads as TGTGCCAGCAGCCCGGGGACGAGGGAGACCCAGTACTTC.

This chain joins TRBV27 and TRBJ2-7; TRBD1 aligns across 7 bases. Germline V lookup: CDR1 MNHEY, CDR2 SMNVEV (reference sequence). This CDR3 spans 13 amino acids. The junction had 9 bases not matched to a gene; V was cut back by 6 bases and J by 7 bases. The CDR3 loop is CASSPQGIGEQYF. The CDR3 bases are TGTGCCAGCAGCCCACAGGGGATTGGGGAGCAGTACTTC.

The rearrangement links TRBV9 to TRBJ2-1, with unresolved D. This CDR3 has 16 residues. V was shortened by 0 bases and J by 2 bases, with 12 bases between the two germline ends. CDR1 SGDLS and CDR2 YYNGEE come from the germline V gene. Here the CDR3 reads CASSVGGGSTYNEQFF. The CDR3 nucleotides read TGTGCCAGCAGCGTAGGGGGTGGGTCTACCTACAATGAGCAGTTCTTC.

The DNA for the CDR3 is TGTGCCAGCAGCTTAGGCCTCCCTGAAGCTTTCTTT. It translates to CASSLGLPEAFF. This rearrangement joins TRBV11-2 to TRBJ1-1; D is ambiguous. Trimming removed 1 base at V and 6 bases at J, with 6 bases between. The CDR3 consists of 12 residues. The V gene's germline CDR1 is SGHAT and CDR2 FQNNGV.

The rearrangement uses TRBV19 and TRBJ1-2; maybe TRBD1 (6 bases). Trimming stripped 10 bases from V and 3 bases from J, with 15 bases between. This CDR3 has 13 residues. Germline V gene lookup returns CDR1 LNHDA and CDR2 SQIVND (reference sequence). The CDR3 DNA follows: TGTGCCACGAGACCCACAGGGTACTATGGCTACACCTTC. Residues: CATRPTGYYGYTF.

CDR3 in DNA: TGTGCCAGCAGTGTCCTTTCAGGGGGCCTCTCCTACGAGCAGTACTTC. Protein product: CASSVLSGGLSYEQYF. J is TRBJ2-7 and V is TRBV6-1; the match to TRBD1 covers 8 bases. The CDR3 is made up of 16 amino acids. CDR1 is MNHNS, CDR2 SASEGT, per germline. The V and J ends lost 4 bases and 0 bases, in that order; junction bases with no gene match: 8.

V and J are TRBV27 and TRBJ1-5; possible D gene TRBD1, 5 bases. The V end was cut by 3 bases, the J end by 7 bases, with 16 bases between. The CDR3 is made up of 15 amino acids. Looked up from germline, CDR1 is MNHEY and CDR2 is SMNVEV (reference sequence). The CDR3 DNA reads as TGTGCCAGCAGTTTGATTGGGGCCACAAGCCAGCCCCAGCATTTT. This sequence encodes CASSLIGATSQPQHF.

This CDR3 reads CASSPKTGNGELFF. CDR3 in DNA: TGTGCCAGCTCACCGAAAACAGGGAACGGGGAGCTGTTTTTT. This chain connects TRBV18 to TRBJ2-2, with a tentative D call TRBD1 (6 bases). Germline values: CDR1 KGHSH, CDR2 LQKENI. This CDR3 comprises 14 residues. Trimming pared 3 bases from V and 7 bases from J, leaving 12 bases between.

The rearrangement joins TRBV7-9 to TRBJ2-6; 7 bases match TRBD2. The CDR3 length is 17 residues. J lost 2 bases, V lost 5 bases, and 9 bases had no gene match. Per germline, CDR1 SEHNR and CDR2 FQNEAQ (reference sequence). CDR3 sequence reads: CASSTPLRGTGANVLTF. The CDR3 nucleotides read TGTGCCAGCAGCACACCCCTGCGGGGGACTGGGGCCAACGTCCTGACTTTC.

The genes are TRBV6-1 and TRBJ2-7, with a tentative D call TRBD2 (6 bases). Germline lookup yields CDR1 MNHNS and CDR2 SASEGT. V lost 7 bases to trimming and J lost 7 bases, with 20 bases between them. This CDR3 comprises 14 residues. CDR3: CASTLLAGTQEQYF. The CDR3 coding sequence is TGTGCCAGCACCCTGTTGGCGGGAACGCAGGAGCAGTACTTC.

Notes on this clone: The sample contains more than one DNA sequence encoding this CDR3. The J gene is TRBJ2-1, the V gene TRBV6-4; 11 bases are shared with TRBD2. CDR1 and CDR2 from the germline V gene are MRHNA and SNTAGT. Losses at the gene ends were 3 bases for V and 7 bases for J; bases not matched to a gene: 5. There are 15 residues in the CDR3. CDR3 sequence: CASSDLAGGWNEQFF. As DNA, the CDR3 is TGTGCCAGCAGTGATTTAGCGGGAGGGTGGAATGAGCAGTTCTTC.